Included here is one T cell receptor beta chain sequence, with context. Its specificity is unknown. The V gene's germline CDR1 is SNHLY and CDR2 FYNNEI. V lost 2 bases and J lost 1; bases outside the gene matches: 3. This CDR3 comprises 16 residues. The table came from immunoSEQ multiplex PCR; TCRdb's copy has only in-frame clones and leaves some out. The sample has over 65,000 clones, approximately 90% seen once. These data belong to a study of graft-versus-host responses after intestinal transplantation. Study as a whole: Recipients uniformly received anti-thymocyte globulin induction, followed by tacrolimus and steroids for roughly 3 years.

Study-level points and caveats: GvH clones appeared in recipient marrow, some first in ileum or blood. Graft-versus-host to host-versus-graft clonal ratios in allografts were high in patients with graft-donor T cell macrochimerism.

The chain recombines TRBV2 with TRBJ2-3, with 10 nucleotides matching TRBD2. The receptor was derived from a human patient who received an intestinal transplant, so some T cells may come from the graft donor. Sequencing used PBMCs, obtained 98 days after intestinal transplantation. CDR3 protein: CASSETLAGGTDTQYF. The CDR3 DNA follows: TGTGCCAGCAGTGAAACTCTAGCGGGGGGCACAGATACGCAGTATTTT.